Listed below are T cell receptor beta chains from one sample, sequenced in a study of OX40 agonist ivuxolimab in advanced cancers. Clones were read by immunoSEQ multiplex PCR, and TCRdb kept only the in-frame ones, dropping some. The sample records tens of thousands of clones, 65% to 90% being singletons. The sample here was CD4+ or CD8+ T cells sorted from blood, taken in a trial of the OX40 agonist ivuxolimab. These receptors came from an adult with an advanced solid tumor such as melanoma, head and neck, liver or kidney cancer. CDR3s leave out the opening cysteine and the closing phenylalanine or tryptophan. A D gene is named only where the DNA matches it firmly.

j_call	d_call	v_call	cdr3_aa
TRBJ2-1	TRBD2	TRBV7-2	ASSLLAGGYNEQF
TRBJ1-1	TRBD1	TRBV30	AQGAGGYEAF
TRBJ1-1	TRBD1	TRBV19	ASSSGQGATEAF
TRBJ2-7	.	TRBV4-2	ASSPSRDSVYVKQY
TRBJ1-2	TRBD1	TRBV6-1	ASPDRADGYT
TRBJ1-1	TRBD1	TRBV9	ASSVSPRGVKGATEAF
TRBJ2-2	.	TRBV7-2	ASSVLFTGELF
TRBJ2-1	.	TRBV5-1	ASSLSGINEQF
TRBJ2-7	.	TRBV7-9	ASSRAVRAYEQY
TRBJ1-1	.	TRBV6-1	ASSDWLDTEAF
TRBJ2-4	.	TRBV19	ASSIGQTLAKNIQY
TRBJ1-2	.	TRBV28	ASSFSGINYGHT
TRBJ2-3	TRBD2	TRBV6-5	ASSYRAGNTDTQY
TRBJ1-2	TRBD1	TRBV27	ASAAPGTGDYGYT
TRBJ1-1	TRBD1	TRBV6-1	ASRWDRTNTEAF
TRBJ2-3	.	TRBV6-1	ASNHPPVGDTQY
TRBJ2-1	TRBD2	TRBV9	ASSFPSGSSYNEQF
TRBJ2-7	.	TRBV15	ATRGLHSYEQY
TRBJ2-5	.	TRBV11-2	ASSLEVRQAQETQY
TRBJ2-2	TRBD2	TRBV7-2	ASSVSGITGELF
TRBJ2-5	TRBD1	TRBV29-1	SVDLGTAPGTQY
TRBJ2-7	TRBD2	TRBV30	AWSPTTSGTSEQY
TRBJ2-6	TRBD1	TRBV5-1	ASSPGTGDDLWVNVLT
TRBJ1-4	.	TRBV5-6	ASSLVSGEEKLF
TRBJ2-6	.	TRBV19	ASGAGTTSSGANVLT
TRBJ1-2	.	TRBV18	ASSPAAGVGYT
TRBJ2-7	.	TRBV25-1	ASSESPGQGSSYEQY
TRBJ2-3	.	TRBV6-1	ASRRADTQY
TRBJ2-7	TRBD1	TRBV5-6	ASSLQGSTYEQY
TRBJ2-3	.	TRBV10-3	AISDAGSTDTQY
TRBJ1-5	.	TRBV10-2	ASSETGPGQPQH
TRBJ2-5	TRBD2	TRBV7-9	ASSSGTSGHQETQY
TRBJ2-2	.	TRBV5-6	ASSTLTGGHTGELF
TRBJ1-1	.	TRBV21-1	ASSKVQATEAF
TRBJ2-3	.	TRBV7-2	ASSSQSPDTQY
TRBJ1-4	.	TRBV30	AWKKDGSEKLF
TRBJ2-5	.	TRBV7-9	ASSLGGTLRETQY
TRBJ1-6	.	TRBV19	ASNNRRAPNSPLH
TRBJ2-5	.	TRBV4-1	ASGFQGQETQY
TRBJ1-2	TRBD1	TRBV5-1	ASSFAGTGSHYGYT
TRBJ2-2	TRBD2	TRBV11-3	ASSPSWAGGRTGELF
TRBJ2-3	.	TRBV29-1	SVDSGMGTDTQY
TRBJ2-7	TRBD2	TRBV28	ASNSGTSDFEQY
TRBJ2-1	.	TRBV5-1	ASSLEPNYNEQF
TRBJ2-3	TRBD1	TRBV14	ASSPGDRNTDTQY
TRBJ1-1	.	TRBV6-6	ASSYSQAGTEAF
TRBJ1-1	TRBD1	TRBV7-9	ASSWGTGGSEAF
TRBJ1-5	.	TRBV7-2	ASSLGGRSYSNQPQH
TRBJ2-5	.	TRBV5-1	ASSPSGQPAKETQY